This T cell receptor (beta chain) was identified during a study of T cells expressing NK-cell markers. Study overall: The eight sequenced donors comprised seven who were HCMV-seropositive and one who was seronegative. Study outcomes and limitations: As a fraction of CD8+ T cells, dominant NKG2C+ clonotypes reached about 1.0-7.0% in about six donors.

On this clonotype itself: Its specificity is unknown.

Germline CDR1 reads SGHAT; CDR2 reads FQNNGV. The CDR3 sequence is 17 residues long. TCRdb re-called the 5' RACE reads and gives one entry per CDR3 protein, without DNA. The specimen's table records about 460,000 distinct CDR3 sequences. Sequencing was carried out using blood T cells: a sorted CD56 or NKG2C T cell subset, CD4+ or CD8+ T cells, or bulk PBMC T cells (not recorded which). The clonotype was recovered from a woman between 50 and 59 years old in good health. V usage is TRBV11-2 and J usage is TRBJ2-3; TCRdb indicates TRBD2, and absent DNA this call remains unverified. CDR3 region: CASSSWVAGVRTDTQYF.